Presented here are 24 T cell receptor beta chains from one specimen sequenced in a study of blood T cell repertoires in COVID-19. Here immunoSEQ multiplex PCR was the method, and the copy in TCRdb shows in-frame clones only, minus some. The repertoire holds some 150,000 clones, with around 85% as singletons. Sample: peripheral blood. The source is a woman aged 40 to 50 with active or convalescent COVID-19.

This clone was seen only a few times. The chain combines TRBV7-2 with TRBJ2-1; 10 bases map to TRBD2. CDR1 and CDR2 from the germline V gene are SGHTA and FQGNSA. This CDR3 is built from 17 residues. The J segment lost 4 bases and the V segment lost 1 base, leaving 7 bases of the junction unmatched. CDR3 sequence: CASSLGSSGGAYNEQFF. Here the CDR3 DNA reads TGTGCCAGCAGCTTAGGTTCTAGCGGGGGAGCGTACAATGAGCAGTTCTTC.

V is TRBV18 and J is TRBJ2-7, with TRBD1 matching 8 bases. This CDR3 comprises 14 residues. The germline V gene encodes CDR1 KGHSH and CDR2 LQKENI. Germline trimming cut 2 bases from V and 4 bases from J; bases unmatched to any gene: 4. The CDR3 DNA reads TGTGCCAGCTCACCAACAGGGGGTAATTACGAGCAGTACTTC. Encoded protein: CASSPTGGNYEQYF.

The genes are TRBV6-5 and TRBJ2-7; the match to TRBD2 covers 9 bases. V trimming: 5 bases; J trimming: 3 bases; junction bases outside the gene matches: 8. The germline gives CDR1 MNHEY, CDR2 SVGAGI. CDR3 length equals 15 residues. The CDR3 DNA sequence: TGTGCCAGCAGTCAACGCGGGGGGGAGGGCTACGAGCAGTACTTC. Its translation is CASSQRGGEGYEQYF.

The chain employs TRBV5-5 and TRBJ1-2, with D maybe TRBD1 (6 bases). There are 16 residues in the CDR3. Germline CDR1 is SGHKS and CDR2 is YYEKEE (reference sequence). The V end lost 0 bases, the J end lost 3 bases, and 15 bases lay between the germline ends. Here the CDR3 reads CASSLEGQPGYYGYTF. In DNA, the CDR3 is TGTGCCAGCAGCTTGGAGGGACAACCCGGGTACTATGGCTACACCTTC.

The chain links TRBV3-1 (or the pseudogene TRBV3-2) to TRBJ2-1; 11 positions agree with TRBD2. The V segment lost 4 bases and the J segment 7 bases; nucleotides outside the gene matches: 9. The CDR3 runs 16 residues. The germline V gene has CDR1 LGHDT and CDR2 YNNKEL (reference sequence). The CDR3 loop reads CASSPGPSGGRNEQFF. The CDR3 DNA sequence: TGTGCCAGCAGCCCCGGACCTAGCGGGGGGAGGAATGAGCAGTTCTTC.

The rearrangement uses TRBV10-2 and TRBJ1-2, with no clear D. Trimming pared 0 bases from V and 1 base from J, leaving 6 bases between. Germline V gene data show CDR1 as WSHSY and CDR2 as SAAADI. There are 14 residues in the CDR3. CDR3 amino acids: CASSESEVNYGYTF. In DNA form, the CDR3 reads TGCGCCAGCAGTGAGTCTGAGGTTAACTATGGCTACACCTTC.

DNA for the CDR3: TGTGCCAGCTCCAGAGAGGGGGCGTTTACTGAAGCTTTCTTT. As protein: CASSREGAFTEAFF. The chain has TRBV18 and TRBJ1-1, with 7 bases aligning to TRBD1. Germline V gene data show CDR1 as KGHSH and CDR2 as LQKENI. The ends lost 6 bases at V and 5 bases at J; junction bases unmatched: 9. This CDR3 region has 14 residues. The full variable domain, completed using reference TRBV18 and TRBJ1-1, is NAGVMQNPRHLVRRRGQEARLRCSPMKGHSHVYWYRQLPEEGLKFMVYLQKENIIDESGMPKERFSAEFPKEGPSILRIQQVVRGDSAAYFCASSREGAFTEAFFGQGTRLTVV.

This clone turned up a few times. V and J are TRBV2 and TRBJ1-4, with D possibly matching TRBD1 (5 bases). Trimming pared 0 bases from V and 7 bases from J, leaving 12 bases between. The CDR3 has 15 amino acids. In germline, CDR1 is SNHLY, CDR2 FYNNEI. CDR3 sequence: CASSEARGEVEKLFF. In DNA, the CDR3 is TGTGCCAGCAGTGAAGCGCGGGGGGAAGTTGAAAAACTGTTTTTT.

DNA for the CDR3: TGTGCCAGCAGCAAAGCTGGAGCCCCCTCCTCCTACGAGCAGTACTTC. Its protein product is CASSKAGAPSSYEQYF. The gene calls are TRBV21-1 and TRBJ2-7; the table's D call of TRBD2 was not tested on the DNA. TRBV21-1 is labeled a pseudogene. This CDR3 contains 16 residues.

This chain uses TRBV18 with TRBJ1-4; D gene uncertain. The ends were cut back, 6 bases at V and 8 bases at J, with 16 bases in the middle. The CDR3 totals 14 residues. Germline lookup yields CDR1 KGHSH and CDR2 LQKENI. The CDR3 DNA is TGTGCCAGCTCCTCCGGGTTCTCGGCGGAAAAACTGTTTTTT. It yields the protein CASSSGFSAEKLFF.

This chain joins TRBV27 and TRBJ2-3; 7 bases fit TRBD2. Germline loops: CDR1 MNHEY, CDR2 SMNVEV (reference sequence). This CDR3 is built from 15 residues. The J segment lost 3 bases and the V segment lost 5 bases, leaving 8 bases of the junction unmatched. The CDR3 is CASSPWGEGTDTQYF. The CDR3, as DNA: TGTGCCAGCAGTCCCTGGGGGGAGGGGACAGATACGCAGTATTTT.

This clone was seen once. The J gene is TRBJ1-5, the V gene TRBV11-2; D gene unclear. Trimming took off 4 bases at V and 6 bases at J, with 10 bases between the two ends. Per the germline V gene, CDR1 is SGHAT and CDR2 is FQNNGV. This CDR3 comprises 13 residues. The CDR3 DNA follows: TGTGCCAGCAGCTGGAGGGTGGGTCAGCCCCAGCATTTT. Its protein product is CASSWRVGQPQHF. The full variable domain, rest sourced from reference TRBV11-2 and TRBJ1-5, is EAGVAQSPRYKIIEKRQSVAFWCNPISGHATLYWYQQILGQGPKLLIQFQNNGVVDDSQLPKDRFSAERLKGVDSTLKIQPAKLEDSAVYLCASSWRVGQPQHFGDGTRLSIL.

This sequence joins TRBV7-2 and TRBJ2-3; TRBD2 agrees at 8 bases. Per germline, CDR1 SGHTA and CDR2 FQGNSA. The CDR3 has 15 amino acids. V trimming: 6 bases; J trimming: 3 bases; junction bases outside the gene matches: 8. Here the CDR3 reads CASRGRGGMTDTQYF. CDR3 bases: TGTGCCAGCAGGGGTCGGGGGGGGATGACAGATACGCAGTATTTT.

The chain combines TRBV14 with TRBJ1-1, with D perhaps TRBD1 (6 bases). Germline assignment: CDR1 SGHDN and CDR2 FVKESK. CDR3 length: 13 amino acids. V lost 4 bases and J lost 1, with 7 bases in between. The CDR3 coding sequence is TGTGCCAGCAGCCTACAGGGGAACACTGAAGCTTTCTTT. This gives the protein CASSLQGNTEAFF.

This clone has only one observation. The chain links TRBV5-7 to TRBJ1-6; possible D gene TRBD1, 6 bases. TRBV5-7 carries the ORF label, with uncertain function. The V and J ends lost 6 bases and 12 bases respectively, with 25 bases between them. The CDR3 has 16 residues. CDR3 DNA: TGTGCCAGCATCAATGCCTCCAGGGGCCTTGGAGGACCCCTCCACTTT. Residues: CASINASRGLGGPLHF.

The gene calls are TRBV5-1 and TRBJ1-1; D perhaps matches TRBD1 (6 bases). V was cut by 3 bases and J by 1 base, with 7 bases left in between. This CDR3 region has 13 residues. Germline assignment: CDR1 SGHRS and CDR2 YFSETQ. This CDR3 is CASSWGQNTEAFF. Written as DNA, the CDR3 is TGCGCCAGCAGCTGGGGACAGAACACTGAAGCTTTCTTT. Full variable domain (missing parts from reference TRBV5-1 and TRBJ1-1): KAGVTQTPRYLIKTRGQQVTLSCSPISGHRSVSWYQQTPGQGLQFLFEYFSETQRNKGNFPGRFSGRQFSNSRSEMNVSTLELGDSALYLCASSWGQNTEAFFGQGTRLTVV.

CDR3 DNA: TGTGCCAGTAGTATATTGGACAGCTCTCTCTCTGGAAACACCATATATTTT. Translation gives CASSILDSSLSGNTIYF. The chain carries TRBV19 and TRBJ1-3; D perhaps matches TRBD1 (6 bases). V gave up 2 bases and J gave up 0 bases, with 14 bases separating them. The CDR3 is made up of 17 amino acids. The germline V gene encodes CDR1 LNHDA and CDR2 SQIVND (reference sequence). The entire variable domain, with the rest obtained from reference TRBV19 and TRBJ1-3, is as follows: DGGITQSPKYLFRKEGQNVTLSCEQNLNHDAMYWYRQDPGQGLRLIYYSQIVNDFQKGDIAEGYSVSREKKESFPLTVTSAQKNPTAFYLCASSILDSSLSGNTIYFGEGSWLTVV.

J is TRBJ1-1 and V is TRBV7-7; possibly TRBD1 for D (6 bases). With 5 bases removed from V and 1 base from J, the gap between germline ends came to 20 bases. Per germline, CDR1 SSHAT and CDR2 FNYEAQ (reference sequence). This CDR3 comprises 17 residues. The CDR3 coding sequence is TGTGCCAGCAGCGATAGGGGACACCCTAAGCCGAACACTGAAGCTTTCTTT. It translates to CASSDRGHPKPNTEAFF.

The J gene is TRBJ1-3, the V gene TRBV3-1 (or the pseudogene TRBV3-2); D is perhaps TRBD1 (5 bases). The CDR3 sequence is 15 residues long. Trimming left V 4 bases short and J 1 base short, with 11 bases between. In germline, CDR1 is LGHDT, CDR2 YNNKEL (reference sequence). CDR3 nucleotide sequence: TGTGCCAGCAGCCCGAAGAAGGGGTCTGGAAACACCATATATTTT. Its translation: CASSPKKGSGNTIYF.

The chain joins TRBV19 to TRBJ1-5, with TRBD1 matching 7 bases. The trim removed 1 base at V and 0 bases at J, leaving 9 bases unmatched. Germline CDR1 LNHDA, CDR2 SQIVND (reference sequence). The CDR3 sequence is 18 residues long. The CDR3 loop reads CASSIVAGGKYSNQPQHF. The CDR3 region has the DNA TGTGCCAGTAGTATAGTGGCAGGGGGAAAATATAGCAATCAGCCCCAGCATTTT.

This clone came up once. The chain couples TRBV19 to TRBJ2-1, with D possibly TRBD1 on 6 matching bases. V was clipped by 6 bases and J by 10 bases, with 19 bases between them. The CDR3 runs 14 residues. Germline V gene data show CDR1 as LNHDA and CDR2 as SQIVND (reference sequence). The CDR3 DNA reads TGTGCCAGTAGCCGGGACACAGCAAACAGCGAGCAGTTCTTC. Protein sequence: CASSRDTANSEQFF. Full variable domain (remainder filled in from reference TRBV19 and TRBJ2-1): DGGITQSPKYLFRKEGQNVTLSCEQNLNHDAMYWYRQDPGQGLRLIYYSQIVNDFQKGDIAEGYSVSREKKESFPLTVTSAQKNPTAFYLCASSRDTANSEQFFGPGTRLTVL.

V is TRBV4-3 and J is TRBJ2-7, with TRBD1 matching over 11 bases. Trimming took 4 bases from V and 3 from J; bases not matched to a gene: 5. This CDR3 has 15 residues. Germline V gene lookup returns CDR1 LGHNA and CDR2 YSLEER. In DNA, the CDR3 is TGCGCCAGCAGCCGGGGACAGGGGGGGAGCTACGAGCAGTACTTC. It specifies CASSRGQGGSYEQYF.

The chain joins TRBV27 to TRBJ1-1, with 8 positions matching TRBD1. Germline values: CDR1 MNHEY, CDR2 SMNVEV (reference sequence). The CDR3 runs to 14 residues. Losses at the gene ends were 6 bases for V and 5 bases for J; bases not matched to a gene: 8. CDR3 amino acids: CASRPDRGGTEAFF. For the CDR3, the DNA is TGTGCCAGCAGACCCGACAGGGGAGGAACTGAAGCTTTCTTT.

The V and J genes are TRBV18 and TRBJ2-6; 10 bases are shared with TRBD1. Germline V gene data show CDR1 as KGHSH and CDR2 as LQKENI. CDR3 length equals 19 residues. J lost 1 base, V lost 5 bases, and 11 bases had no gene match. CDR3 nucleotides: TGTGCCAGCTCAACAGGACAGGGGGTTGCCTGGTCTGGGGCCAACGTCCTGACTTTC. It encodes CASSTGQGVAWSGANVLTF.